This T cell receptor (beta chain) derives from a study of blood T cells in healthy people across ages. Sample-barcoded 5' priming and a J-beta primer mix drove a second PCR of about 6 to 12 cycles. TCRdb independently ran MiXCR on the 5' RACE reads; one entry per CDR3 protein. The table records fewer than 900,000 distinct CDR3 sequences, about 36% of them present only once. This clonotype has just a few counts. The CDR3 consists of 16 residues. Germline values: CDR1 SGHRS, CDR2 YFSETQ. V shed 1 base and J shed 4 bases, with 16 bases lying between them. The sequenced sample was blood. This clonotype was sampled from a man aged 18 to 30 in good health. The genes are TRBV5-1 and TRBJ2-3; a possible D gene is TRBD2 (6 bases). The CDR3 DNA is TGCGCCAGCAGCTTGAGTATTGGGTCTAGCGCAGATACGCAGTATTTT. Encoded protein: CASSLSIGSSADTQYF.